This T cell receptor (beta chain) was identified during a study of identifying expanded T cells in peripheral blood. Remarks on this clone: What it binds is not known.

Collection occurred without any documented infections or immune events in donors. This CDR3 has 14 residues. The germline CDR1 and CDR2 sequences are SGHRS and YFSETQ. V was pared by 0 bases and J by 1 base, with 7 bases between. Assay: immunoSEQ multiplex PCR; the TCRdb copy retains only in-frame clones and omits some. The table shows roughly 84,000 clones, with about 90% occurring only once. Study-wide points: Technical replicates showed about 1.1 changed clones; roughly two weeks 15 to 20; four weeks 19. Variance in clone template counts between approximately 2-week samples significantly increased with total template count across all healthy donors.

Sequencing was done on a sample of blood. The source is a person aged 18 to 75 in good health. The chain couples TRBV5-1 to TRBJ1-1; the D gene is possibly TRBD1 (5 bases). Here the CDR3 reads CASSLDRPNTEAFF. CDR3 sequence (DNA): TGCGCCAGCAGCTTGGACAGGCCGAACACTGAAGCTTTCTTT. Drawing the rest from reference TRBV5-1 and TRBJ1-1, the complete variable domain is KAGVTQTPRYLIKTRGQQVTLSCSPISGHRSVSWYQQTPGQGLQFLFEYFSETQRNKGNFPGRFSGRQFSNSRSEMNVSTLELGDSALYLCASSLDRPNTEAFFGQGTRLTVV.